The clone carrying this T cell receptor beta chain has just one count. The record originates from a study of radiation and T cells in renal cell carcinoma. Germline loops: CDR1 SGHNT, CDR2 YYREEE (reference sequence). V lost 0 bases, J lost 6 bases, and 11 bases lay in between. CDR3 size: 14 residues. Clones were sequenced by immunoSEQ multiplex PCR, and TCRdb holds only the in-frame ones, with some missing. Among around 180,000 clones listed, less than 90% were seen once. Sample time point: blood 4 weeks post-SBRT, at nephrectomy. Treatment indicated: 15 Gy SBRT to primary tumor, nephrectomy 4 weeks later.

This clonotype was sampled from a woman between 45 and 60 years old with renal cell carcinoma. The J gene is TRBJ2-3, the V gene TRBV5-4; D is ambiguous. Sample: blood, taken from a patient whose treatment included radiotherapy and nephrectomy. CDR3 in DNA: TGTGCCAGCAGCTTGGGTCTAGTATCGGATACGCAGTATTTT. This translates into CASSLGLVSDTQYF.